The 3 T cell receptor beta chains below were found in one sample sequenced in a study of memory CD4+ T cells and cytomegalovirus serostatus. Clones were sequenced by immunoSEQ multiplex PCR, and TCRdb holds only the in-frame ones, with some missing. The sample has about 57,000 clones; approximately 80% are singletons. The sort gate was single viable CD3+CD4+CD8-CD45RO+ cells for memory CD4+ T cells. Sequencing was performed on memory CD4+ T cells from blood. Source of these receptors: an adult in good health and CMV-seronegative.

This chain joins TRBV5-1 and TRBJ2-3; a weak D match, TRBD2 (5 bases). The CDR3 spans 16 residues. Germline V CDR1 and CDR2: SGHRS, YFSETQ. V was shortened by 3 bases and J by 2 bases, with 16 bases between the two germline ends. The DNA for the CDR3 is TGCGCCAGCAGCTCGGGTACGACGGGAATCACAGATACGCAGTATTTT. This translates into CASSSGTTGITDTQYF.

J is TRBJ2-7 and V is TRBV5-8; D is perhaps TRBD1 (5 bases). CDR3 size: 16 residues. V lost 0 bases and J 2 bases, leaving 15 bases between the germline ends. CDR1 and CDR2 from the germline V gene are SGHTS and YDEGEE. The CDR3 region is CASSLAGPWGTYEQYF. As DNA, the CDR3 is TGTGCCAGCAGCTTGGCAGGTCCATGGGGCACCTACGAGCAGTACTTC.

A remark on this clone: The sample holds other DNA sequences that translate to the same CDR3. The chain carries TRBV15 and TRBJ2-1; D is uncertain. The length of the CDR3 is 13 residues. V gave up 5 bases and J gave up 7 bases, with 12 bases separating them. Germline V gene sequence: CDR1 LNHNV, CDR2 YYDKDF (reference sequence). In nucleotides, the CDR3 is TGTGCCACCAGCCCGAGAAAGGGAAATGAGCAGTTCTTC. Translated, it gives CATSPRKGNEQFF.